The rows below give T cell receptor beta chains drawn from one sample of a study of blood T cells in healthy people across ages. TCRdb itself ran the 5' RACE reads through MiXCR, one entry per CDR3 protein. The repertoire consists of around 970,000 distinct CDR3 sequences, with roughly 51% occurring once and the leading ten covering 20% to 25%. The material sequenced was blood. The receptors shown here come from an older woman in good health. The CDR3 runs from the conserved cysteine through the conserved F or W. D genes are given only for firm matches. Clone size is given for some rows only: seen once, a few or many times, or a class if the clone is expanded.

TGTGCCAGCAGCCTCAGGCCGGCAACAGGAGCCCGCACAGATACGCAGTATTTT CASSLRPATGARTDTQYF few TRBJ2-3 NA TRBV6-1
TGTGCCAGCAAGGCGCAGGCAACTACTGAAGCTTTCTTT CASKAQATTEAFF NA TRBJ1-1 NA TRBV27
TGTGCCAGCAGCCCGCTCAAAGGGCGAAATCAGCCCCAGCATTTT CASSPLKGRNQPQHF once TRBJ1-5 NA TRBV7-9
TGTGCCAGCAGTTTATTGGTTTGGGACAGGGGTTACGAGCAGTACTTC CASSLLVWDRGYEQYF NA TRBJ2-7 TRBD1 TRBV28
TGTGCCAGCAGCTTGGCAGGGGGCCCTATTTCCTACAATGAGCAGTTCTTC CASSLAGGPISYNEQFF NA TRBJ2-1 TRBD1 TRBV5-5
TGTGCCAGCAATCGTGCTAGCGGGACCCTCTACGAGCAGTACTTC CASNRASGTLYEQYF NA TRBJ2-7 TRBD2 TRBV27
TGTGCCAGCAGCTTAGATAGAGGGCCAACAGATACGCAGTATTTT CASSLDRGPTDTQYF few TRBJ2-3 NA TRBV11-2
TGTGCCAGCGGCCGGGCCATCTCTGGGGCCAACGTCCTGACTTTC CASGRAISGANVLTF NA TRBJ2-6 NA TRBV6-1
TGTGCCTGGGGAGGAGGGGGCGGTCAGCCCCAGCATTTT CAWGGGGGQPQHF NA TRBJ1-5 TRBD1 TRBV30
TGTGCCAGCAGTGGGTTTTATGGGCTCTCCTACAATGAGCAGTTCTTC CASSGFYGLSYNEQFF NA TRBJ2-1 NA TRBV6-2/TRBV6-3
TGCAGTGCTAGAGATCTTCGGAATGCCCCTGGGGCCAACGTCCTGACTTTC CSARDLRNAPGANVLTF NA TRBJ2-6 NA TRBV20-1
TGTGCCACCAGGACAGGGCTCCAAGAGACCCAGTACTTC CATRTGLQETQYF NA TRBJ2-5 TRBD1 TRBV6-2/TRBV6-3
TGTGCCAGCAGCCAATCCGGGACAGGGGTGACAGATACGCAGTATTTT CASSQSGTGVTDTQYF NA TRBJ2-3 TRBD1 TRBV6-6
TGTGCCAGCAGTTCCTGGACGGAATTGAACACTGAAGCTTTCTTT CASSSWTELNTEAFF NA TRBJ1-1 NA TRBV12-3/TRBV12-4
TGTGCCAGCAGTTACAGGCTAGCGGGAGACCCCTTCCAAGAGACCCAGTACTTC CASSYRLAGDPFQETQYF NA TRBJ2-5 TRBD2 TRBV6-2/TRBV6-3
TGTGCCAGCAGTGTACCACAGGGCCCCACCCACTATGGCTACACCTTC CASSVPQGPTHYGYTF NA TRBJ1-2 NA TRBV6-1
TGTGCCAGCGGGACAGGGAGGTCGACAGATACGCAGTATTTT CASGTGRSTDTQYF NA TRBJ2-3 TRBD1 TRBV5-4
TGTGCCAGCAGCTTGCGTCAGGGGGCTGCTCAGCCCCAGCATTTT CASSLRQGAAQPQHF once TRBJ1-5 TRBD1 TRBV7-2
TGCAGCGTTACAGGGTTGGGGACAGATACGCAGTATTTT CSVTGLGTDTQYF NA TRBJ2-3 NA TRBV29-1
TGTGCCAGCAGCCCCGACCGGCCACCATTCTCGGATACGCAGTATTTT CASSPDRPPFSDTQYF once TRBJ2-3 NA TRBV27
TGCGCCAGCAGCCAAAAGGGGGTTTTGGGGAGTAGCACAGATACGCAGTATTTT CASSQKGVLGSSTDTQYF NA TRBJ2-3 NA TRBV4-1
TGTGCCAGTAGTATACAATCTGGGGCCAACGTCCTGACTTTC CASSIQSGANVLTF NA TRBJ2-6 NA TRBV19
TGCAGTGCTACCCACCCGGGACAGTCGGTGAATGAGCAGTTCTTC CSATHPGQSVNEQFF NA TRBJ2-1 TRBD1 TRBV20-1
TGTGCCAGCAGCCAAAGGTCAGGCCGCACAGATACGCAGTATTTT CASSQRSGRTDTQYF many TRBJ2-3 NA TRBV7-9
TGTGCCAGCAGTTCCCACCCGGACCTGGGGGGTACAGATACGCAGTATTTT CASSSHPDLGGTDTQYF NA TRBJ2-3 NA TRBV27
TGTGCCAGCAGCTCTCCGGTGGTAGGGGCTAACTATGGCTACACCTTC CASSSPVVGANYGYTF few TRBJ1-2 NA TRBV7-2
TGTGCCAGCAGCCCCCTACGGGGGGCCAACGTCCTGACTTTC CASSPLRGANVLTF few TRBJ2-6 NA TRBV7-9
TGTGCCAGCAGCTTAATTCCGACCTTTTCGAGACAGGGTTTGGGGGAGCAGTACTTC CASSLIPTFSRQGLGEQYF NA TRBJ2-4 TRBD1 TRBV7-6
TGCGCCAGCAGCTTGATGGATTCAAATGAGCAGTTCTTC CASSLMDSNEQFF few TRBJ2-1 NA TRBV5-1
TGCAGTGCTAGAGGAGTAGCAGTTCCCCCTTACAATGAGCAGTTCTTC CSARGVAVPPYNEQFF NA TRBJ2-1 NA TRBV20-1
TGTGCCAGCAGCTTAACTGCAGGGGGTGCGTACGAGCAGTACTTC CASSLTAGGAYEQYF NA TRBJ2-7 TRBD1 TRBV7-2
TGTGCCAGCAGCTTCCGGGAGGCCGGGGTTAATGAGCAGTTCTTC CASSFREAGVNEQFF few TRBJ2-1 TRBD2 TRBV5-5
TGCAGCGTTAAACCGAGGGGGCCAAGCGAGCAGTACTTC CSVKPRGPSEQYF NA TRBJ2-7 TRBD1 TRBV29-1
TGTGCCAGCAAGGCAGGGGCCACTGGGGCCAACGTCCTGACTTTC CASKAGATGANVLTF few TRBJ2-6 NA TRBV2
TGTGCCAGCAGTTACTCGAAGTACGGGGAGACCCAGTACTTC CASSYSKYGETQYF once TRBJ2-5 NA TRBV6-6
TGTGCCAGCAGACTGAGCGGAGGAGCCTACGAGCAGTACTTC CASRLSGGAYEQYF NA TRBJ2-7 NA TRBV12-3/TRBV12-4
TGTGCCAGCGGGTTTCTAAACACTGAAGCTTTCTTT CASGFLNTEAFF once TRBJ1-1 NA TRBV2
TGTGCCAGCGGGAACCGGGACCGCTACGAGCAGTACTTC CASGNRDRYEQYF NA TRBJ2-7 NA TRBV27
TGTGCCACCATACTCCAGTATGGCTACACCTTC CATILQYGYTF NA TRBJ1-2 NA TRBV28
TGTGCCAGCAGTTCCGGGGGATACTACAATGAGCAGTTCTTC CASSSGGYYNEQFF NA TRBJ2-1 NA TRBV27
TGTGCCAGCAGCGTCCGGGACTACCGATACAATGAGCAGTTCTTC CASSVRDYRYNEQFF NA TRBJ2-1 TRBD2 TRBV7-2
TGTGCCAGCAGCTTAAGGTCGTGGGGAACTTTGATATGGTACCAAGAGACCCAGTACTTC CASSLRSWGTLIWYQETQYF NA TRBJ2-5 NA TRBV7-8
TGTGCCAGCAGTTACCCGGGAAGGGCGTTGGAGACCCAGTACTTC CASSYPGRALETQYF NA TRBJ2-5 NA TRBV6-2/TRBV6-3
TGTGCCAGCAGGCGGGGGAAAACAGATACGCAGTATTTT CASRRGKTDTQYF few TRBJ2-3 TRBD2 TRBV6-5
TGTGCCTTAACCGGGACAAATACCTACAATGAGCAGTTCTTC CALTGTNTYNEQFF NA TRBJ2-1 NA TRBV30
TGCAGTGCTAGAGCCGGACAAGCGGACACTGAAGCTTTCTTT CSARAGQADTEAFF few TRBJ1-1 NA TRBV20-1
TGTGCCATCAGTGAGTCGCTAGCGGGAGGGGGGGACAATGAGCAGTTCTTC CAISESLAGGGDNEQFF few TRBJ2-1 TRBD2 TRBV10-3
TGCAGTGCCAGAAGGCCGGGCCCCCCGGTACTGAGCTCCTACGAGCAGTACTTC CSARRPGPPVLSSYEQYF NA TRBJ2-7 NA TRBV20-1
TGTGCCAGCAGCCGACGACAGCCCCCCTACGAGCAGTACTTC CASSRRQPPYEQYF NA TRBJ2-7 NA TRBV7-9
TGTGCCAGCAGCAAATTCCAGGGGAAGTACTTC CASSKFQGKYF few TRBJ2-7 NA TRBV21-1
TGTGCCAGCTCGCCCGGGGTAAATCAGCCCCAGCATTTT CASSPGVNQPQHF many TRBJ1-5 NA TRBV18
TGCGCCAGCAGCTTTGGGAGTGGCGAGACCCAGTACTTC CASSFGSGETQYF few TRBJ2-5 NA TRBV5-1